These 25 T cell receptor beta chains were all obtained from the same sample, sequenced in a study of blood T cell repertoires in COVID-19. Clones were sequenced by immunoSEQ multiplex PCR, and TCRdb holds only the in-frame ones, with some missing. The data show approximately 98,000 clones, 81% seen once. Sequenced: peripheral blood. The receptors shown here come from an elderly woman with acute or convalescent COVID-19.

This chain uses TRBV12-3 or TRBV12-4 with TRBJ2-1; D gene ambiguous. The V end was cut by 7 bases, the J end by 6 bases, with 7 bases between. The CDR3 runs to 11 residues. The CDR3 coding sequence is TGTGCCAGCACCGCGGTCAATGAGCAGTTCTTC. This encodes CASTAVNEQFF.

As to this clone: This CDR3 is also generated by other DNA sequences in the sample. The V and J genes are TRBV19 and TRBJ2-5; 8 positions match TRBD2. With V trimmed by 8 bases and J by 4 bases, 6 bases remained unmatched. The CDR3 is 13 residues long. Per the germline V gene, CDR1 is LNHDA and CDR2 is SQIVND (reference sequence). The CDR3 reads CASRGGVRETQYF. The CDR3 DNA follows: TGTGCCAGTCGGGGGGGGGTAAGAGAGACCCAGTACTTC. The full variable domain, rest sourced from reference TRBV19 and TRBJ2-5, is DGGITQSPKYLFRKEGQNVTLSCEQNLNHDAMYWYRQDPGQGLRLIYYSQIVNDFQKGDIAEGYSVSREKKESFPLTVTSAQKNPTAFYLCASRGGVRETQYFGPGTRLLVL.

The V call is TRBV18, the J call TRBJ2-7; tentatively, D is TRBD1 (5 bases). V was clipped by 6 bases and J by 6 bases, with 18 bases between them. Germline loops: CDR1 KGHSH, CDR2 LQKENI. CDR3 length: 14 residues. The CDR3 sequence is CASSYGALGFEQYV. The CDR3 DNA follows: TGTGCCAGCTCTTATGGGGCCCTCGGGTTCGAGCAGTACGTC.

Here the CDR3 DNA reads TGTGCCTGGGCCCTCCAGGGGCACTATGGCTACACCTTC. The encoded protein is CAWALQGHYGYTF. The V and J genes are TRBV30 and TRBJ1-2; D might be TRBD1 (6 bases). In germline, CDR1 is GTSNPN, CDR2 SVGIG (reference sequence). This CDR3 has 13 residues. V lost 5 bases and J 3 bases, leaving 13 bases between the germline ends.

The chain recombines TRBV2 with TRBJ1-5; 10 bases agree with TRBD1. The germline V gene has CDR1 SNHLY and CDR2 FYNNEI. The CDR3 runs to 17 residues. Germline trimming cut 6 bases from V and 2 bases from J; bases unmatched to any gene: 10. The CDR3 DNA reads TGTGCCAGCAGGGGGACAGGGGTGATTTTGGGCAATCAGCCCCAGCATTTT. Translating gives CASRGTGVILGNQPQHF.

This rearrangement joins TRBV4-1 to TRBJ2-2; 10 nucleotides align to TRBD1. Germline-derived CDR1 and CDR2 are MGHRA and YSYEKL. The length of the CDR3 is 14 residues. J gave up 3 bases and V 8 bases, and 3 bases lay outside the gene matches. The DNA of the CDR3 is TGCGCCAGCGGACAGGGGGGTGACACCGGGGAGCTGTTTTTT. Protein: CASGQGGDTGELFF.

The CDR3 loop is CASRQTLGTGRDGYTF. The CDR3 DNA sequence: TGTGCCAGCAGACAAACTCTTGGGACAGGGAGGGATGGCTACACCTTC. The chain recombines TRBV28 with TRBJ1-2; TRBD1 matches at 9 bases. This CDR3 region has 16 residues. After removal of 6 bases from V and 6 bases from J, the junction contained 14 bases not matched to a gene. Germline-derived CDR1 and CDR2 are MDHEN and SYDVKM.

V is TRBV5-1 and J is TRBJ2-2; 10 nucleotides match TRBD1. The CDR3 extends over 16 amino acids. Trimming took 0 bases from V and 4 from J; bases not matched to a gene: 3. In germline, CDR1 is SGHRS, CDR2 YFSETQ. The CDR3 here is CASSLAGQGTTGELFF. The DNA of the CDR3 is TGCGCCAGCAGCTTGGCGGGACAGGGGACCACCGGGGAGCTGTTTTTT.

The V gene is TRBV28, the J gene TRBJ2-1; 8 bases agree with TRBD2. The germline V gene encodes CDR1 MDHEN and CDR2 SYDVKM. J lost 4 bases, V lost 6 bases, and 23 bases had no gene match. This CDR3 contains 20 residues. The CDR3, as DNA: TGTGCCAGCAGCATCGCCGGGACAAGTCATAGCGGGGCGGAATACAATGAGCAGTTCTTC. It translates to CASSIAGTSHSGAEYNEQFF.

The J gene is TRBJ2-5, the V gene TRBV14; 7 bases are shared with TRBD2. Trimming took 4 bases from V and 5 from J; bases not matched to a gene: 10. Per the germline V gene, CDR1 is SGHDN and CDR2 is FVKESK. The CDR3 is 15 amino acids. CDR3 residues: CASSPKMGGVETQYF. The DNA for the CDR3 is TGTGCCAGCAGCCCCAAGATGGGAGGGGTTGAGACCCAGTACTTC.

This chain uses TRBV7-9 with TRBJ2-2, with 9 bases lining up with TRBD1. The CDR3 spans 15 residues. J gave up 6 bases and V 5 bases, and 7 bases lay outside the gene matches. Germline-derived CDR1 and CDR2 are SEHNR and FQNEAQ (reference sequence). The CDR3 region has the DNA TGTGCCAGCAGCAGGGACAGGGCTAGATCCGGGGAGCTGTTTTTT. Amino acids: CASSRDRARSGELFF.

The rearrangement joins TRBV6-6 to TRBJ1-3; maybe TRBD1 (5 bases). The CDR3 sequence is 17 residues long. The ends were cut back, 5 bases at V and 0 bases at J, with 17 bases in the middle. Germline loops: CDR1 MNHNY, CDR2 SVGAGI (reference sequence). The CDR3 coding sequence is TGTGCCAGCAGTCCACGAGGGGACTACTCCTCTGGAAACACCATATATTTT. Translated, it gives CASSPRGDYSSGNTIYF.

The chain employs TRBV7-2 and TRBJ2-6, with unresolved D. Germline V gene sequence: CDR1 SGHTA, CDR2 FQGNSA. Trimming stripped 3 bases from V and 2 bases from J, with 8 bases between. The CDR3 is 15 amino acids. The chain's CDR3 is CASSFRLTGANVLTF. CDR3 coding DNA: TGTGCCAGCAGCTTCCGACTCACTGGGGCCAACGTCCTGACTTTC.

This CDR3 is CASSEQGGGGFGVQETQYF. The CDR3 bases are TGTGCCAGCAGTGAACAAGGAGGGGGCGGATTTGGGGTACAAGAGACCCAGTACTTC. The rearrangement joins TRBV6-1 to TRBJ2-5; D is possibly TRBD1 (7 bases). There are 19 residues in the CDR3. Trimming removed 2 bases from V and 2 bases from J, with 24 bases in between. Per the germline V gene, CDR1 is MNHNS and CDR2 is SASEGT.

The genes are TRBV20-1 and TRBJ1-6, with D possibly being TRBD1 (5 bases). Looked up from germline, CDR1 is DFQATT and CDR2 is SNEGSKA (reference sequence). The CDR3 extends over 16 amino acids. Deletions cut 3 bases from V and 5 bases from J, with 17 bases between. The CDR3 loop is CSASNSGQGNNSPLHF. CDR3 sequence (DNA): TGCAGTGCTAGTAATAGTGGTCAGGGTAATAATTCACCCCTCCACTTT.

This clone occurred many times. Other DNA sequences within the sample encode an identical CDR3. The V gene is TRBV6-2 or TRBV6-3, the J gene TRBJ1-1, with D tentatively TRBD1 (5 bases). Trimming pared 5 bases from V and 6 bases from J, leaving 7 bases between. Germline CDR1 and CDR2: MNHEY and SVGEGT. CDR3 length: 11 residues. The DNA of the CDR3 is TGTGCCAGCAGTCAGGGTGCTGAAGCTTTCTTT. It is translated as CASSQGAEAFF.

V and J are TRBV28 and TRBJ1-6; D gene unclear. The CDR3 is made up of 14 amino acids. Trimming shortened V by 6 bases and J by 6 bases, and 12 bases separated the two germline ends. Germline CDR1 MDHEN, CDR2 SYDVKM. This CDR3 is CASSRTSFNSPLHF. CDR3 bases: TGTGCCAGCAGCCGTACTAGCTTTAATTCACCCCTCCACTTT.

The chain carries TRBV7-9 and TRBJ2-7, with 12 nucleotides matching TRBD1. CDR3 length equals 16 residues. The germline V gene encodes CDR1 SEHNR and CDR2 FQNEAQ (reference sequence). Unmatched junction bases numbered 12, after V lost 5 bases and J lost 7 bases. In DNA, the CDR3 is TGTGCCAGCAGCCTGGACCCGGGACAGGGGGCGTCGGAGCAGTACTTC. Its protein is CASSLDPGQGASEQYF.

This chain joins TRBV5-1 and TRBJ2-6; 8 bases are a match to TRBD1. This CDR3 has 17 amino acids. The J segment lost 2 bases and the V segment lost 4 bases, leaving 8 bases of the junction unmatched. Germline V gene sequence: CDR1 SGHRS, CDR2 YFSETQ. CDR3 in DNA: TGCGCCAGCAGCCTCAGGGGGCGCGGGGCTGGGGCCAACGTCCTGACTTTC. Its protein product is CASSLRGRGAGANVLTF.

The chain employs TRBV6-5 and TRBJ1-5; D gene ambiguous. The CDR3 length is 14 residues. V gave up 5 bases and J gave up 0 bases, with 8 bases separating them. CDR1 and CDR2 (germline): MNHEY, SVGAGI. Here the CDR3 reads CASSTQDSNQPQHF. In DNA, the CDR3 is TGTGCCAGCAGTACCCAGGATAGCAATCAGCCCCAGCATTTT.

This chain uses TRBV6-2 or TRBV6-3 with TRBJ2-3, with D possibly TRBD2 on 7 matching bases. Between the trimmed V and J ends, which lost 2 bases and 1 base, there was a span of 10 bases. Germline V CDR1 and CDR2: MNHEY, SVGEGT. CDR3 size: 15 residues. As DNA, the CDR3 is TGTGCCAGCAGTTACGGGGGGGCCCGCACAGATACGCAGTATTTT. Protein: CASSYGGARTDTQYF.

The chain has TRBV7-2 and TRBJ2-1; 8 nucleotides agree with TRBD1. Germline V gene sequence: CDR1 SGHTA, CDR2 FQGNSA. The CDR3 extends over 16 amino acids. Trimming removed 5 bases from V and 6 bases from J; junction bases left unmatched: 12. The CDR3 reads CASSVSRGRRGNEQFF. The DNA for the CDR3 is TGTGCCAGCAGCGTTTCCAGGGGGCGCAGGGGCAATGAGCAGTTCTTC.

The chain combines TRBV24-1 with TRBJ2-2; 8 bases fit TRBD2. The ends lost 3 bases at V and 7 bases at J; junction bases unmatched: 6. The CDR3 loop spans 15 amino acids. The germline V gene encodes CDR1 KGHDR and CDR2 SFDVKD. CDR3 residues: CATSDPGGRRGELFF. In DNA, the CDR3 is TGTGCCACCAGTGATCCGGGGGGGCGCCGCGGGGAGCTGTTTTTT.

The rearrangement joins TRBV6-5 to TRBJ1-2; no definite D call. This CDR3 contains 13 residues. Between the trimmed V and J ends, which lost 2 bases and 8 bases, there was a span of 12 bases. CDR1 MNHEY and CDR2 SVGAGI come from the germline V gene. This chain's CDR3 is CASSYLQARGYTF. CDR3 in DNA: TGTGCCAGCAGTTACCTCCAGGCGCGCGGCTACACCTTC.

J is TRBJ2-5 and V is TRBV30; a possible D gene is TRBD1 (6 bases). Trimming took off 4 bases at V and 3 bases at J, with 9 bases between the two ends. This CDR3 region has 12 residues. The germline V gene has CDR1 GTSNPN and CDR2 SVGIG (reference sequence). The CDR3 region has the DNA TGTGCCTGGAAAACAGGGAAAGAGACCCAGTACTTC. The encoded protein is CAWKTGKETQYF.